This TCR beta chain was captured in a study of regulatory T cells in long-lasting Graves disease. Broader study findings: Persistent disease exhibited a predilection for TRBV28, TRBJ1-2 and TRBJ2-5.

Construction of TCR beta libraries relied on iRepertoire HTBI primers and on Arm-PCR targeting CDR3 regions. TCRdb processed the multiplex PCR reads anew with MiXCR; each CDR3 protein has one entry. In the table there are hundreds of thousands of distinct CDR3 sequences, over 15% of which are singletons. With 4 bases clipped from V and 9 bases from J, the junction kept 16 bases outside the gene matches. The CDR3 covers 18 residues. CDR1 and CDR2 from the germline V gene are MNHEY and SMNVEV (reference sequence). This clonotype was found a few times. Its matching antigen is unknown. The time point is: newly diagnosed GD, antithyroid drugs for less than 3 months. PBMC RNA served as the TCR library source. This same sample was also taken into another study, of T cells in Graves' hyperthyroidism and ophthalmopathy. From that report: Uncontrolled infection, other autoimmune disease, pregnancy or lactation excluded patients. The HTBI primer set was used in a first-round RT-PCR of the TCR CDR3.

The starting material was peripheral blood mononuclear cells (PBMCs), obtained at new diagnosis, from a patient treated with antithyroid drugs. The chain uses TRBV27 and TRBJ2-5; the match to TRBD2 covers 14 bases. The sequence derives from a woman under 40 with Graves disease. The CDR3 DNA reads TGTGCCAGCAGTTCCCCAGCCCTGGGGACTAGCGGGAGTAAGGCCCAGTACTTC. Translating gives CASSSPALGTSGSKAQYF.